This T cell receptor (beta chain) was found in a study of T cell repertoires in aging, cancer and after chemotherapy. Turning to the study itself: Donors were grouped into six age bands spanning 30 or younger through 70 or older. Roughly 10 million TCR reads made up the full dataset.

A mixed TRB-A/B primer pool amplified rearranged TRB by multiplex touch-down PCR. One entry per CDR3 protein results from TCRdb running MiXCR on the multiplex PCR reads. This table holds 3,000 to 3,500 distinct CDR3 sequences, under 45% found once. Peripheral blood genomic DNA, not sorted cells or RNA, was the template. The V gene end was trimmed by 7 bases and the J gene end by 2 bases; junction bases not matched to a gene: 7. CDR3 length: 14 amino acids. The clonotype was recovered from a human donor with a solid tumor. V is TRBV12-3 or TRBV12-4 and J is TRBJ1-1; 7 nucleotides match TRBD1. Source material: blood. CDR3 residues: CASTPTGPNTEAFF. The CDR3 region has the DNA TGTGCCAGCACCCCGACAGGGCCTAACACTGAAGCTTTCTTT.